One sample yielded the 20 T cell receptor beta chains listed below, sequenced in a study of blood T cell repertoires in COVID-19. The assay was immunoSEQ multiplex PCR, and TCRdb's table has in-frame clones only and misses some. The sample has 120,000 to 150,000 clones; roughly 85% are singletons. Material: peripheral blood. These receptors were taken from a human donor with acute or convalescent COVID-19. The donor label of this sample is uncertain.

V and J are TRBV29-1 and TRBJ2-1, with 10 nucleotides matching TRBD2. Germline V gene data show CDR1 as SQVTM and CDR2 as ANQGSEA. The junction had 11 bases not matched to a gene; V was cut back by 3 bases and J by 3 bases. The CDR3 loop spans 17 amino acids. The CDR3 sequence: CSVETGPSGGLYNEQFF. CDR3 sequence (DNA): TGCAGCGTTGAGACAGGGCCTAGCGGGGGTCTCTACAATGAGCAGTTCTTC.

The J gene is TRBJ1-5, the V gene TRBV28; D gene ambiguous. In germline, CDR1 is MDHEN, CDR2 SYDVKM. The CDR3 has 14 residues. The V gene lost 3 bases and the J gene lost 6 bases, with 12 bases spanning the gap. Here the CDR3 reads CASSFAGSAQPQHF. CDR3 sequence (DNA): TGTGCCAGCAGTTTTGCGGGGTCTGCTCAGCCCCAGCATTTT.

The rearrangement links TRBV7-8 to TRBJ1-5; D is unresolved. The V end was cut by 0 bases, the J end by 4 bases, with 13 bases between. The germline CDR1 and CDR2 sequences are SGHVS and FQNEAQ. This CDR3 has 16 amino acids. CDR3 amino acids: CASSLAGRGLNQPQHF. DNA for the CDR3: TGTGCCAGCAGCTTAGCAGGGAGAGGGCTGAATCAGCCCCAGCATTTT. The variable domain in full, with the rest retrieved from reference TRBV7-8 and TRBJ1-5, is GAGVSQSPRYKVAKRGQDVALRCDPISGHVSLFWYQQALGQGPEFLTYFQNEAQLDKSGLPSDRFFAERPEGSVSTLKIQRTQQEDSAVYLCASSLAGRGLNQPQHFGDGTRLSIL.

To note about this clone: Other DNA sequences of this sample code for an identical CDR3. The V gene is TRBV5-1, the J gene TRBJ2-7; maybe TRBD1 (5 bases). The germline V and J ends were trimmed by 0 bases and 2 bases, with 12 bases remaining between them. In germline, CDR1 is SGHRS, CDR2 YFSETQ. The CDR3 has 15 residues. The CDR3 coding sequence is TGCGCCAGCAGCTTGGGAAGTGGGGCGCCCTACGAGCAGTACGTC. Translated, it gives CASSLGSGAPYEQYV.

CDR3 residues: CASSPFWDRGGDTQYF. The CDR3 bases are TGTGCCAGCTCACCTTTTTGGGACAGGGGAGGAGATACGCAGTATTTT. V usage is TRBV18 and J usage is TRBJ2-3; 10 nucleotides line up with TRBD1. Germline CDR1 is KGHSH and CDR2 is LQKENI. The CDR3 covers 16 residues. With V trimmed by 3 bases and J by 5 bases, 8 bases remained unmatched.

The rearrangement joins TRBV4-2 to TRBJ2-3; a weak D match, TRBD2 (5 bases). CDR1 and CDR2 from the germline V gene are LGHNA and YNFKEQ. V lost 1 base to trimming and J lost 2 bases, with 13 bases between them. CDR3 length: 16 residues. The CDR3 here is CASSQGSPSLTDTQYF. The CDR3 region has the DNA TGTGCCAGCAGCCAAGGGAGCCCTAGCCTCACAGATACGCAGTATTTT.

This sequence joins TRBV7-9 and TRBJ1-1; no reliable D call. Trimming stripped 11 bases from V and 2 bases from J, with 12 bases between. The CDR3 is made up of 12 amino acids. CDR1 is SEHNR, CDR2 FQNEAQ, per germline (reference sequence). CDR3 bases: TGTGCCGTTAAGGGAGATAACACTGAAGCTTTCTTT. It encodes CAVKGDNTEAFF.

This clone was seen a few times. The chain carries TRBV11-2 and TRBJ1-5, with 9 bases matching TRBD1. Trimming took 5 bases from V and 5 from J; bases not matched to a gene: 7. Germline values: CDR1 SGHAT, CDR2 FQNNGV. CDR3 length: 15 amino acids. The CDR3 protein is CASSASGTGHQPQHF. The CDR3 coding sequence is TGTGCCAGCAGCGCGTCCGGGACAGGGCATCAGCCCCAGCATTTT. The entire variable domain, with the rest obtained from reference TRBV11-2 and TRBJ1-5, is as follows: EAGVAQSPRYKIIEKRQSVAFWCNPISGHATLYWYQQILGQGPKLLIQFQNNGVVDDSQLPKDRFSAERLKGVDSTLKIQPAKLEDSAVYLCASSASGTGHQPQHFGDGTRLSIL.

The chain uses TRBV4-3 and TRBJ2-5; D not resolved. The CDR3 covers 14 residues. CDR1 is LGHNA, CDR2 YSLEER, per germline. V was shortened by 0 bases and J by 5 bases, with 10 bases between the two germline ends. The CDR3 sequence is CASSQERIRETQYF. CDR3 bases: TGCGCCAGCAGCCAAGAGCGAATACGCGAGACCCAGTACTTC.

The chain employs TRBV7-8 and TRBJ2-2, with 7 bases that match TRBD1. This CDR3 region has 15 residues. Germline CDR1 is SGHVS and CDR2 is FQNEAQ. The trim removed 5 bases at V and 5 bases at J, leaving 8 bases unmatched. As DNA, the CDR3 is TGTGCCAGCAGCAGCGGACAGGTCGGGACCGGGGAGCTGTTTTTT. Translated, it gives CASSSGQVGTGELFF.

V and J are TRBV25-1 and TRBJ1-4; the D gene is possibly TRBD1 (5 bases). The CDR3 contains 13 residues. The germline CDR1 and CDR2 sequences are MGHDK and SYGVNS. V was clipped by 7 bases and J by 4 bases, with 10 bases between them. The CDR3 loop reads CASTGTFNEKLFF. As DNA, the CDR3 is TGTGCCAGCACGGGGACTTTTAATGAAAAACTGTTTTTT.

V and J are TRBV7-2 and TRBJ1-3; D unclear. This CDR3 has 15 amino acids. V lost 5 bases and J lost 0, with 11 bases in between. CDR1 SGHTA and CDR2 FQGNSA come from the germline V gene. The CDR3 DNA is TGTGCCAGCAGCCGGGAAGGGAGCTCTGGAAACACCATATATTTT. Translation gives CASSREGSSGNTIYF.

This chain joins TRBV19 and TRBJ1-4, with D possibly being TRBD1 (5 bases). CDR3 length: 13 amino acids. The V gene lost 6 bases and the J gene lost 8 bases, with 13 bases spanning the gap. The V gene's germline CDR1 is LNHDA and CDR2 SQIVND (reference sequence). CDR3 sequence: CASRSPGPEKLFF. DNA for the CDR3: TGTGCCAGTAGAAGTCCAGGGCCCGAAAAACTGTTTTTT.

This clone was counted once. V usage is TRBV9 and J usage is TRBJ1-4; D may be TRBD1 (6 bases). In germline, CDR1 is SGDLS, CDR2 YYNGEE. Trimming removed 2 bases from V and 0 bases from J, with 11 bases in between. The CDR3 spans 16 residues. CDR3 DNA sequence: TGTGCCAGCAGCGTCGCACAGGGAGCAACTAATGAAAAACTGTTTTTT. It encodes CASSVAQGATNEKLFF.

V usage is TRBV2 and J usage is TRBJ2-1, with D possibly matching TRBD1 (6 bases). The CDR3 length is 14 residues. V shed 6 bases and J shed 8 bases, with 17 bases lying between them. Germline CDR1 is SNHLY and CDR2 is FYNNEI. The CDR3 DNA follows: TGTGCCAGCAGGCTCGGGACCAACAGGGATGAGCAGTTCTTC. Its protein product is CASRLGTNRDEQFF. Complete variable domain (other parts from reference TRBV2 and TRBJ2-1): EPEVTQTPSHQVTQMGQEVILRCVPISNHLYFYWYRQILGQKVEFLVSFYNNEISEKSEIFDDQFSVERPDGSNFTLKIRSTKLEDSAMYFCASRLGTNRDEQFFGPGTRLTVL.

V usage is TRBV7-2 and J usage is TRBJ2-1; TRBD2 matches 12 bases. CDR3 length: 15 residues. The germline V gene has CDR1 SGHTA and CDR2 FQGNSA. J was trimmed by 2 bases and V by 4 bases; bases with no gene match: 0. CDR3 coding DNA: TGTGCCAGCAGCTCTAGCGGGGGGGCCTACAATGAGCAGTTCTTC. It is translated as CASSSSGGAYNEQFF.

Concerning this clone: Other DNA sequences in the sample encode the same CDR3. CDR3 loop: CASTWNAGGNNEQFF. The CDR3 DNA reads as TGCGCCAGCACCTGGAACGCAGGGGGTAACAATGAGCAGTTCTTC. The V and J genes are TRBV5-1 and TRBJ2-1, with TRBD1 matching over 7 bases. Trimming at V came to 6 bases and at J to 5 bases, leaving 11 bases not matched to a gene. The CDR3 is made up of 15 amino acids. Germline-derived CDR1 and CDR2 are SGHRS and YFSETQ.

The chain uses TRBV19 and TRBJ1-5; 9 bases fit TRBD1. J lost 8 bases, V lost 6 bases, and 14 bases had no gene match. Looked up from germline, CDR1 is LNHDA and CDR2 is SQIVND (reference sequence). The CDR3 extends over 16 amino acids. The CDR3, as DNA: TGTGCCAGTAGCCGGGAGTCCGGGACAGGGAGGGAGCCCCAGCATTTT. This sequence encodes CASSRESGTGREPQHF.

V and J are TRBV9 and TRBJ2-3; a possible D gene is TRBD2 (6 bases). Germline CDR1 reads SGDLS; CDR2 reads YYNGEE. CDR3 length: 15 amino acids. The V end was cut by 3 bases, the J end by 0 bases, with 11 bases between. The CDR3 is CASSGGVTSTDTQYF. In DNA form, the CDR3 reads TGTGCCAGCAGCGGCGGGGTAACTAGCACAGATACGCAGTATTTT.

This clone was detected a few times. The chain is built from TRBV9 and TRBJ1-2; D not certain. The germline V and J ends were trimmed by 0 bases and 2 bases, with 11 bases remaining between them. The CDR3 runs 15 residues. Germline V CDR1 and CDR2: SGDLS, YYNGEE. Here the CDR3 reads CASSVDGLSNYGYTF. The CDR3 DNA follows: TGTGCCAGCAGCGTAGACGGACTCTCCAACTATGGCTACACCTTC.